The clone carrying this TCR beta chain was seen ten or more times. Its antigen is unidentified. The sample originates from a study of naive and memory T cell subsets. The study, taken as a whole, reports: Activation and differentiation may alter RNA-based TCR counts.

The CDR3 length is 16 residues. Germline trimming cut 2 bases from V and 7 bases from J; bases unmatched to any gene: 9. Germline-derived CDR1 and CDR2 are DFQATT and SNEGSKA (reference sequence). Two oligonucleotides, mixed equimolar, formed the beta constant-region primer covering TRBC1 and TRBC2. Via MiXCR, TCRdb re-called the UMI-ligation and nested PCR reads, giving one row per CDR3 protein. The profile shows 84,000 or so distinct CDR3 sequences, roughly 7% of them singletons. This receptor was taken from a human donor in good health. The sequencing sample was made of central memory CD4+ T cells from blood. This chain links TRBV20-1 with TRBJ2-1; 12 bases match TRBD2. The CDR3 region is CSARLAGGPRENEQFF. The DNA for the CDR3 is TGCAGTGCTAGACTAGCGGGAGGGCCAAGGGAGAATGAGCAGTTCTTC.